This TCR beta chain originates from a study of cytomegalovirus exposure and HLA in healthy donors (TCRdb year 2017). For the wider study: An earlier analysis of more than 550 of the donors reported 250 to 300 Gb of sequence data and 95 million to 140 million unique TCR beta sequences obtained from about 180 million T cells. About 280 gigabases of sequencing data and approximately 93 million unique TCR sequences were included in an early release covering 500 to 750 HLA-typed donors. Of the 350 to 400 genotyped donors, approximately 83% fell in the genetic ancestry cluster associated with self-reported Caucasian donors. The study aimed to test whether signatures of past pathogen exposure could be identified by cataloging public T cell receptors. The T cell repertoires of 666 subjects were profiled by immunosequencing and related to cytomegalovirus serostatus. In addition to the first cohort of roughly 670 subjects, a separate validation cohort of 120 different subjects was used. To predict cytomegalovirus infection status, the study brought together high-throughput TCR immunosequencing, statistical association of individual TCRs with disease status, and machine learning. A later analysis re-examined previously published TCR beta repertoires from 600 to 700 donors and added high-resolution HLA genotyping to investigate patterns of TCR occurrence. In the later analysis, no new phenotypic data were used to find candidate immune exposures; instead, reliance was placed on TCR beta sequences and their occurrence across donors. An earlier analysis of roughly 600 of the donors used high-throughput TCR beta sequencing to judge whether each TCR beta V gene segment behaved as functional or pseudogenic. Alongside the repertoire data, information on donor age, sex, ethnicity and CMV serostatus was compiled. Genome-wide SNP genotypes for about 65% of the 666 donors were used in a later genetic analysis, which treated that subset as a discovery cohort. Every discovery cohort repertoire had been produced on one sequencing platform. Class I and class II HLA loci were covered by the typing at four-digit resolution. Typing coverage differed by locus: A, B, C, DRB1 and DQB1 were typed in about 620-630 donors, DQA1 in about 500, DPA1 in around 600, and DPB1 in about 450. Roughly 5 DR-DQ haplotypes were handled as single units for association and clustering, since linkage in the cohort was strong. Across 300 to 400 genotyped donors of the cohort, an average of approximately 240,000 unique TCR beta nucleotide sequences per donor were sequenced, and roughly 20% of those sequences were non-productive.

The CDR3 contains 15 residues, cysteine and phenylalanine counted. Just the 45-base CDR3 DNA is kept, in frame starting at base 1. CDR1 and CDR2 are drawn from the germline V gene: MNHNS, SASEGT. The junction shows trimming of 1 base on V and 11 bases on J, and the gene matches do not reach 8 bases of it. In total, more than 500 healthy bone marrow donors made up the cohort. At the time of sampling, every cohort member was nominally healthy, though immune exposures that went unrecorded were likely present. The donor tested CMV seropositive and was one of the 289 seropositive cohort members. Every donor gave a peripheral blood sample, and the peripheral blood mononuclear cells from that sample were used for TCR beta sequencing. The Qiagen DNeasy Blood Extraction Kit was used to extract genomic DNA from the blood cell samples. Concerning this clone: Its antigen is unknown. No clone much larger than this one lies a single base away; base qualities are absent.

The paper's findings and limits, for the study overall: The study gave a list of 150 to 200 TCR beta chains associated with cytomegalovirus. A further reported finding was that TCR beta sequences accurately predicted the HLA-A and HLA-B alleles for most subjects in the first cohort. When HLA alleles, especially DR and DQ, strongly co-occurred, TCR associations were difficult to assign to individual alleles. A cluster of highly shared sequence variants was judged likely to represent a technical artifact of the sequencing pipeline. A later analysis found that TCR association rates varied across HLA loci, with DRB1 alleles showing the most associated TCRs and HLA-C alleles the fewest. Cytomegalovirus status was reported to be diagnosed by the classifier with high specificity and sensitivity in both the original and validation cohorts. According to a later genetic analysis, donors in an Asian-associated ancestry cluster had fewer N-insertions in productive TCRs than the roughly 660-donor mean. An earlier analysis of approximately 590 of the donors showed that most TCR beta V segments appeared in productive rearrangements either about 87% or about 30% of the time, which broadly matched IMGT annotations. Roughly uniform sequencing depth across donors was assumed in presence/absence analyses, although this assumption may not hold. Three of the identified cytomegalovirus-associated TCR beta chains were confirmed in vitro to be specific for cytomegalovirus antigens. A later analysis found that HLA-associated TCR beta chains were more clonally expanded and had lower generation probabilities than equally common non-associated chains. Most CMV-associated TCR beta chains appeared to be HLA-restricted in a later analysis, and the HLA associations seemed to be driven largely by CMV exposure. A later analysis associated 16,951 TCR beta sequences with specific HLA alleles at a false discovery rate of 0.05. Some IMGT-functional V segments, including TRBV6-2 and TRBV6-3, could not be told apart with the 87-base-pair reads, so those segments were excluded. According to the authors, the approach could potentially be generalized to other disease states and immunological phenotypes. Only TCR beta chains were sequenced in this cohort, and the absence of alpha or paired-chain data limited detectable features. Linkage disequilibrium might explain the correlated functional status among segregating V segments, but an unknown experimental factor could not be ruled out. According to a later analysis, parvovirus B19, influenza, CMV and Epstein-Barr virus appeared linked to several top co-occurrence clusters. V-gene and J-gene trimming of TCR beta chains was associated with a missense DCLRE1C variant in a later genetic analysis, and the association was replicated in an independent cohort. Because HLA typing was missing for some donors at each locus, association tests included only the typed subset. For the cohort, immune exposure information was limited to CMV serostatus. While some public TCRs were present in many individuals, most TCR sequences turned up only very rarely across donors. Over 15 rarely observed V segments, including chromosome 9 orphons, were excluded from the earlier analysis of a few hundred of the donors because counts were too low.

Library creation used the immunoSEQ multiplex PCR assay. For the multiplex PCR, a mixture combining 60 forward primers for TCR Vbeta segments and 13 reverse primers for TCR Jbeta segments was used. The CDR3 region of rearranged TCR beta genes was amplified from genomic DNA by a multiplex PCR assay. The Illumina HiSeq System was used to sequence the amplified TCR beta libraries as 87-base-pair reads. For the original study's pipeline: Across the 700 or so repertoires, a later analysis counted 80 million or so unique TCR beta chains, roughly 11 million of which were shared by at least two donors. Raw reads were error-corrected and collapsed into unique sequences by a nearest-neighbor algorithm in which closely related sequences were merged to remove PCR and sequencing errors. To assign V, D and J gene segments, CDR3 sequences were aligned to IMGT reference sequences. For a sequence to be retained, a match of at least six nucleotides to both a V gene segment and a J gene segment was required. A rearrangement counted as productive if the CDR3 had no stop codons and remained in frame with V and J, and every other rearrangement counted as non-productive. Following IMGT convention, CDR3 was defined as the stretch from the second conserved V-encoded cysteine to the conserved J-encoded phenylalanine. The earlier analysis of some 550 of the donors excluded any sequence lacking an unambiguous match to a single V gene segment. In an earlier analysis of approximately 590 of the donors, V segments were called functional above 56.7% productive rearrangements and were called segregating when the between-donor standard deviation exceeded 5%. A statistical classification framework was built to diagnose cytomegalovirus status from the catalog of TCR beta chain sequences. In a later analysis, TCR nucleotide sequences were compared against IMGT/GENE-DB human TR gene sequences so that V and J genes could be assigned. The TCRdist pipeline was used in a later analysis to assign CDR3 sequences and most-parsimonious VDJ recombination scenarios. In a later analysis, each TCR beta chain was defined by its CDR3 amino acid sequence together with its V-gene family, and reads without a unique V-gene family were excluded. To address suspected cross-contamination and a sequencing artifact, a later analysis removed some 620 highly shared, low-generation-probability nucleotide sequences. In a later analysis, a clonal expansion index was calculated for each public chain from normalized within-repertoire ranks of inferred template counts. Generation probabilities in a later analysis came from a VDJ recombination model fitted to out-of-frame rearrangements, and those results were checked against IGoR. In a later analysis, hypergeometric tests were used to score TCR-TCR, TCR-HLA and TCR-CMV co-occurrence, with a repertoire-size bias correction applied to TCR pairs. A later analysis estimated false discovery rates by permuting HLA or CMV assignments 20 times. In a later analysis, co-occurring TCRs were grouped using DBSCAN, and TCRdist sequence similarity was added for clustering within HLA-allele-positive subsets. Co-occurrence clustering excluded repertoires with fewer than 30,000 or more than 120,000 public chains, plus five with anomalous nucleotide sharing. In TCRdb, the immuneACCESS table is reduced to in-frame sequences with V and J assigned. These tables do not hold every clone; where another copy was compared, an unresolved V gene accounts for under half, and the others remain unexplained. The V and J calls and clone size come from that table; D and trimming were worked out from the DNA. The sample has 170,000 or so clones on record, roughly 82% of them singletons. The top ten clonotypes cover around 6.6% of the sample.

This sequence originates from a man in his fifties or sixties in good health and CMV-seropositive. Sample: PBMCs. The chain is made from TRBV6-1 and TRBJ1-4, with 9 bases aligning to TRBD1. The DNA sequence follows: TGTGCCAGCAGTGAAGATGTGGGGACAGGGTTGAAACTGTTTTTT. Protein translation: CASSEDVGTGLKLFF.